This TCR beta chain was observed in a study of cytomegalovirus exposure and HLA in healthy donors. As for the study in general: A previous analysis identified 100 million or so unique TCR beta sequences derived from some 170 million T cells.

Study results and limitations: Most TCR beta V segments were productive about 90% or about 30% of the time in an earlier analysis. A missense DCLRE1C variant was associated with V- and J-gene trimming of TCR beta chains in a later analysis, and an independent cohort replicated the association.

Notes on this clone: No antigen is known for it.

Per the germline V gene, CDR1 is SQVTM and CDR2 is ANQGSEA. Between the trimmed V and J ends, which lost 2 bases and 8 bases, there was a span of 21 bases. This CDR3 is 15 amino acids long. 13 Jbeta primers and 60 Vbeta primers were used for the PCR. The method was immunoSEQ multiplex PCR; TCRdb's version includes in-frame clones alone and lacks a portion of them. The sample gives 200,000 or so clones, 81% of which show up once; over 3.5% is in the top ten. V is TRBV29-1 and J is TRBJ1-2, with a weak D call TRBD1 (5 bases). Sequencing input: PBMCs. The clonotype comes from a man aged 45-65 years in good health and CMV-seronegative. The CDR3 region has the DNA TGCAGCGTTGAACAAGGAGGGGAGATGGGCGACGGCTACACCTTC. Residues: CSVEQGGEMGDGYTF. The full variable domain, rest sourced from reference TRBV29-1 and TRBJ1-2, is SAVISQKPSRDICQRGTSLTIQCQVDSQVTMMFWYRQQPGQSLTLIATANQGSEATYESGFVIDKFPISRPNLTFSTLTVSNMSPEDSSIYLCSVEQGGEMGDGYTFGSGTRLTVV.